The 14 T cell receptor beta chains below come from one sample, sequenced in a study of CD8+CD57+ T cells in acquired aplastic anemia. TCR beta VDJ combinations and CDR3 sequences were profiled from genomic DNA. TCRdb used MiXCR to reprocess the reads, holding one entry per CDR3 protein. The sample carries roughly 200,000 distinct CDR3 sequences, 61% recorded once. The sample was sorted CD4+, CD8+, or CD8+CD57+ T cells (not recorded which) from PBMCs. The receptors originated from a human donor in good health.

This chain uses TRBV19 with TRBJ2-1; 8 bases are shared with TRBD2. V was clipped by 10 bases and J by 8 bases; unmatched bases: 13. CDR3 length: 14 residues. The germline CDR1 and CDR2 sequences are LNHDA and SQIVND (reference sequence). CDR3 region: CATDGVAGKDEQFF. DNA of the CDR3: TGTGCCACGGACGGGGTAGCGGGGAAGGATGAGCAGTTCTTC. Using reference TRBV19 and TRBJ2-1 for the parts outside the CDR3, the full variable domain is DGGITQSPKYLFRKEGQNVTLSCEQNLNHDAMYWYRQDPGQGLRLIYYSQIVNDFQKGDIAEGYSVSREKKESFPLTVTSAQKNPTAFYLCATDGVAGKDEQFFGPGTRLTVL.

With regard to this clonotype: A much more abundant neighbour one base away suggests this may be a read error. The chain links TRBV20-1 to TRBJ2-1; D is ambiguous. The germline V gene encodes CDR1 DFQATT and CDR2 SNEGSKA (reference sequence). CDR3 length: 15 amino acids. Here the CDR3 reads CSARGLESSYDEQFF. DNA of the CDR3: TGCAGTGCTAGAGGCCTAGAGAGCTCCTACGATGAGCAGTTCTTC.

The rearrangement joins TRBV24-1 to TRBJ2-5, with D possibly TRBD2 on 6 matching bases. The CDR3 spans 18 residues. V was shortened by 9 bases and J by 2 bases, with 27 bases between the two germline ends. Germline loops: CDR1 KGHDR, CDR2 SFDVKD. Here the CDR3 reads CATAPTPGVQNTQETQYF. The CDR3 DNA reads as TGTGCCACCGCACCGACCCCGGGGGTTCAAAACACACAAGAGACCCAGTACTTC.

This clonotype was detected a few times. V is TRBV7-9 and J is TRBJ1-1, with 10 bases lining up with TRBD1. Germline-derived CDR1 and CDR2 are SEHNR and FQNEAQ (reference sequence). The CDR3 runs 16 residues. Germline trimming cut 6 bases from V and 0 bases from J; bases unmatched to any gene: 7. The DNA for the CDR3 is TGTGCCAGCAGGCCACGGACAGGGGGAATGAACACTGAAGCTTTCTTT. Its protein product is CASRPRTGGMNTEAFF.

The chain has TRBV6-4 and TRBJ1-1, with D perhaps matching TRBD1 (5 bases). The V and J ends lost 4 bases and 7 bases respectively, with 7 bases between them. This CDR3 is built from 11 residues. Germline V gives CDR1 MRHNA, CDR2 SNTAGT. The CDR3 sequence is CASSAGNEAFF. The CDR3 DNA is TGTGCCAGCAGTGCAGGGAATGAAGCTTTCTTT.

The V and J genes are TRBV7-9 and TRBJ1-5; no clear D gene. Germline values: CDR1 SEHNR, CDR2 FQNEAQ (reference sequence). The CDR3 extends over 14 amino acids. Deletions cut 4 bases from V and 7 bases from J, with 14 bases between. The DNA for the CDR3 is TGTGCCAGCAGCTCTTTCCAACCCAGCCAGCCCCAGCATTTT. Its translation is CASSSFQPSQPQHF.

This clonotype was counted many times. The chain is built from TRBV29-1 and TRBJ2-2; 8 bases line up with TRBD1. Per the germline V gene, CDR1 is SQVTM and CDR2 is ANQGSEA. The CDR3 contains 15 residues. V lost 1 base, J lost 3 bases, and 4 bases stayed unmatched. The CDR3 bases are TGCAGCGTTGAAGGAGCAGGGGGCGACACCGGGGAGCTGTTTTTT. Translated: CSVEGAGGDTGELFF.

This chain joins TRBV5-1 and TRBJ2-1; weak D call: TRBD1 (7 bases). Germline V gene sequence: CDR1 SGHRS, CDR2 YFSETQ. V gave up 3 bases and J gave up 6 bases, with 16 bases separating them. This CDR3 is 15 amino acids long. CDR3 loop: CASSSSPQGGNEQFF. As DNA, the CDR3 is TGCGCCAGCAGCTCCTCCCCCCAGGGGGGCAATGAGCAGTTCTTC.

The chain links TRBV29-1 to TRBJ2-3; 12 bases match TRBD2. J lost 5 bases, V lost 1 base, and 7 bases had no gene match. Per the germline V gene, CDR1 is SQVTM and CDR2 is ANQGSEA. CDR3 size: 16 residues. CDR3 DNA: TGCAGCGTTGAAGGACTAGCGGGAGAGGTGAGAGATACGCAGTATTTT. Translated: CSVEGLAGEVRDTQYF.

This CDR3 is CASSQGDYGYTF. CDR3 in DNA: TGTGCCAGCAGCCAAGGGGACTATGGCTACACCTTC. The chain combines TRBV7-2 with TRBJ1-2; the D gene is possibly TRBD1 (5 bases). V lost 5 bases to trimming and J lost 3 bases, with 7 bases between them. The CDR3 extends over 12 amino acids. Germline CDR1 reads SGHTA; CDR2 reads FQGNSA. The full variable domain, with the rest looked up from reference TRBV7-2 and TRBJ1-2, is GAGVSQSPSNKVTEKGKDVELRCDPISGHTALYWYRQSLGQGLEFLIYFQGNSAPDKSGLPSDRFSAERTGGSVSTLTIQRTQQEDSAVYLCASSQGDYGYTFGSGTRLTVV.

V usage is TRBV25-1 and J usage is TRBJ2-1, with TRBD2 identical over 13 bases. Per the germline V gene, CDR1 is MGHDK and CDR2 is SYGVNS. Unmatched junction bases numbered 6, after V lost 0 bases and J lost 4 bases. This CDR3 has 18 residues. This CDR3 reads CASSEYRTSGGRYNEQFF. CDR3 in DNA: TGTGCCAGCAGTGAATATAGGACTAGCGGGGGACGATACAATGAGCAGTTCTTC.

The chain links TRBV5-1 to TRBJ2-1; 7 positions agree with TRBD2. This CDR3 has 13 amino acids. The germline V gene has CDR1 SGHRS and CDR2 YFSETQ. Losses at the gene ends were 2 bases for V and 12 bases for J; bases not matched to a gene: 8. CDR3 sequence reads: CASSFLSGDTQFF. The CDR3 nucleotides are TGCGCCAGCAGCTTCCTGAGCGGGGATACGCAGTTCTTC. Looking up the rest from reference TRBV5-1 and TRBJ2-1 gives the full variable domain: KAGVTQTPRYLIKTRGQQVTLSCSPISGHRSVSWYQQTPGQGLQFLFEYFSETQRNKGNFPGRFSGRQFSNSRSEMNVSTLELGDSALYLCASSFLSGDTQFFGPGTRLTVL.

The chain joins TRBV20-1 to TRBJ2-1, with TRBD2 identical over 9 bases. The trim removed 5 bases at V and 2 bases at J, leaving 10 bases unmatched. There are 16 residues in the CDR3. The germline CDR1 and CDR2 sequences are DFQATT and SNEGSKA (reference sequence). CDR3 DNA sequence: TGCAGTGCTGGAGGCATAGCGGGAGAAACCTACAATGAGCAGTTCTTC. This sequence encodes CSAGGIAGETYNEQFF.

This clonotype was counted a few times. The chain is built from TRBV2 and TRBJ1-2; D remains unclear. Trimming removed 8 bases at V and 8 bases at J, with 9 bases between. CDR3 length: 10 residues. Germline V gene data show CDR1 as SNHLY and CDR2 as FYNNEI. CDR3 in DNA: TGTGCCAGCCTCTGGTTAGGCTACACCTTC. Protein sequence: CASLWLGYTF. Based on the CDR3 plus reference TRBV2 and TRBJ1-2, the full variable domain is EPEVTQTPSHQVTQMGQEVILRCVPISNHLYFYWYRQILGQKVEFLVSFYNNEISEKSEIFDDQFSVERPDGSNFTLKIRSTKLEDSAMYFCASLWLGYTFGSGTRLTVV.